This passage covers 6 T cell receptor beta chains from one sample sequenced in a study of OX40 agonist ivuxolimab in advanced cancers. Only in-frame clones appear in the TCRdb table, and some are missing; sequencing was by immunoSEQ multiplex PCR. The sample yields approximately 100,000 clones, roughly 91% seen once. The source material was CD4+ or CD8+ T cells sorted from blood, sampled in a trial of the OX40 agonist ivuxolimab. These receptors all come from an adult with an advanced solid tumor such as melanoma, head and neck, liver or kidney cancer.

This clone was found once. V usage is TRBV28 and J usage is TRBJ2-1, with D possibly being TRBD1 or TRBD2 (5 bases each). The CDR3 is 12 amino acids. Trimming left V 7 bases short and J 8 bases short, with 12 bases between. Germline lookup yields CDR1 MDHEN and CDR2 SYDVKM. This chain's CDR3 is CASTYQGDEQFF. CDR3 DNA sequence: TGTGCCAGCACCTATCAGGGAGATGAGCAGTTCTTC.

The chain has TRBV19 and TRBJ1-1; D gene ambiguous. Deletions cut 3 bases from V and 1 base from J, with 6 bases between. Germline V gene lookup returns CDR1 LNHDA and CDR2 SQIVND (reference sequence). The CDR3 totals 13 residues. CDR3 protein: CASSIVWNTEAFF. DNA for the CDR3: TGTGCCAGTAGTATCGTCTGGAACACTGAAGCTTTCTTT.

The V and J genes are TRBV6-5 and TRBJ2-5; 9 bases align to TRBD1. There are 14 residues in the CDR3. Germline trimming cut 5 bases from V and 5 bases from J; bases unmatched to any gene: 6. Germline lookup yields CDR1 MNHEY and CDR2 SVGAGI. The CDR3 sequence: CASSRTGARETQYF. The CDR3 DNA sequence: TGTGCCAGCAGTCGGACAGGGGCTCGGGAGACCCAGTACTTC.

V gene TRBV6-5 combines with J gene TRBJ1-1; 9 bases agree with TRBD1. V was pared by 2 bases and J by 6 bases, with 4 bases of the junction left unmatched. Germline-derived CDR1 and CDR2 are MNHEY and SVGAGI. The CDR3 runs 14 residues. The CDR3 DNA follows: TGTGCCAGCAGTTACAGGACAGGGGCACCTGAAGCTTTCTTT. It codes for CASSYRTGAPEAFF.

V usage is TRBV4-2 and J usage is TRBJ2-1; D perhaps matches TRBD2 (6 bases). The V end was cut by 4 bases, the J end by 3 bases, with 16 bases between. The germline V gene encodes CDR1 LGHNA and CDR2 YNFKEQ. The CDR3 has 16 residues. CDR3 nucleotides: TGTGCCAGCAGCCGCAACATAGGAGGGAACTACAATGAGCAGTTCTTC. Its translation is CASSRNIGGNYNEQFF.

This rearrangement joins TRBV5-1 to TRBJ2-4; TRBD2 matches 10 bases. V was pared by 4 bases and J by 7 bases, with 8 bases of the junction left unmatched. This CDR3 contains 15 residues. Germline V lookup: CDR1 SGHRS, CDR2 YFSETQ. The CDR3 spells CASSGSGRASNIQYF. The CDR3 DNA reads as TGCGCCAGCAGCGGGAGCGGGAGGGCCTCCAACATTCAGTACTTC.